This T cell receptor (beta chain) was sequenced during a study of breast tumors, draining lymph nodes, adjacent tissues. Overall study findings and caveats: Tumor and nontumor repertoires were significantly more similar in luminal-like than in basal-like breast cancer. Tumor TCR diversity was below lymph nodes but above nontumor tissue.

This clonotype was observed a few times. Its antigen is unidentified. Breast cancer patients provided tissue from their axillary draining lymph nodes. From the multiplex PCR reads, TCRdb called clonotypes with MiXCR, one entry per CDR3 protein. The sample includes nearly 200,000 distinct CDR3 sequences, approximately 30% of them seen just once. Germline CDR1 is MNHNS and CDR2 is SASEGT. V lost 2 bases and J lost 3, with 10 bases in between. This CDR3 is built from 14 residues. The J gene is TRBJ1-2, the V gene TRBV6-1; D not resolved. Specimen: axillary lymph node tissue. The clonotype comes from a female donor with breast cancer. Some clones in this sample may be carry-over from other donors' samples. CDR3 DNA sequence: TGTGCCAGCAGTGAATTTGGCAGCCACTATGGCTACACCTTC. Encoded protein: CASSEFGSHYGYTF.